Each of the 7 T cell receptor beta chains below was sequenced from the same sample in a study of blood T cells in healthy people across ages. Together with a sample-barcoded 5' primer, a J-beta primer mix was included in a second PCR lasting about 6 to 11 cycles. TCRdb reprocessed the 5' RACE reads with MiXCR, giving one entry per CDR3 protein. The repertoire consists of about 1,400,000 distinct CDR3 sequences, with 55% to 75% occurring once and the leading ten covering roughly 7%. Sequenced: blood. Every receptor here comes from a man between 18 and 35 years old in good health.

About this clonotype itself: An end of the junction does not agree with germline; a read error may underlie this. The rearrangement uses TRBV13 and TRBJ1-2; no firm D call. CDR1 and CDR2 from the germline V gene are PRHDT and FYEKMQ (reference sequence). CDR3 length: 12 residues. Here the CDR3 reads CTSSLRNGGYTF. The CDR3 DNA reads as TGTACCAGCAGCTTGAGGAACGGTGGCTACACCTTC.

In this sample, this clonotype turned up a few times. J is TRBJ2-3 and V is TRBV20-1; 11 bases are shared with TRBD2. V was clipped by 7 bases and J by 3 bases; unmatched bases: 9. The CDR3 contains 15 residues. Looked up from germline, CDR1 is DFQATT and CDR2 is SNEGSKA (reference sequence). For the CDR3, the DNA is TGCAGTGTTCCATCGGCTAGCGGGGGGACAGATACGCAGTATTTT. Translation gives CSVPSASGGTDTQYF.

V usage is TRBV6-5 and J usage is TRBJ2-5, with 13 bases that match TRBD2. CDR3 length: 18 residues. Germline trimming cut 0 bases from V and 1 base from J; bases unmatched to any gene: 5. Looked up from germline, CDR1 is MNHEY and CDR2 is SVGAGI. The chain's CDR3 is CASSYSTSGRALQETQYF. The CDR3 bases are TGTGCCAGCAGTTACTCCACTAGCGGGAGGGCCCTCCAAGAGACCCAGTACTTC.

V gene TRBV20-1 combines with J gene TRBJ1-5; possible D gene TRBD1, 5 bases. Deletions cut 0 bases from V and 4 bases from J, with 13 bases between. Germline V lookup: CDR1 DFQATT, CDR2 SNEGSKA (reference sequence). The CDR3 extends over 15 amino acids. The CDR3 bases are TGCAGTGCTAGAGATGACAGTGGGTGGAATCAGCCCCAGCATTTT. Translated, it gives CSARDDSGWNQPQHF.

This clonotype appeared a few times. CDR3 protein: CASSQDRGGLYEQYF. CDR3 DNA sequence: TGCGCCAGCAGCCAAGATCGGGGGGGGCTCTACGAGCAGTACTTC. J is TRBJ2-5 and V is TRBV4-1; 8 nucleotides agree with TRBD2. The DNA matches TRBJ2-7 better at its end, which makes the J call doubtful. The CDR3 consists of 15 residues. Looked up from germline, CDR1 is MGHRA and CDR2 is YSYEKL.

J is TRBJ1-4 and V is TRBV10-3; 8 bases align to TRBD1. The CDR3 is 14 amino acids. Trimming cost V 3 bases and J 7 bases; bases outside gene matches: 4. Germline CDR1 and CDR2: ENHRY and SYGVKD. The CDR3 sequence: CAISDTGTGEKLFF. CDR3 sequence (DNA): TGTGCCATCAGTGATACGGGGACAGGTGAAAAACTGTTTTTT.

Only one count was recorded for this clonotype. J is TRBJ2-4 and V is TRBV2; 8 nucleotides match TRBD2. TRBJ2-7 explains the end of the DNA better; the J call may be wrong. This CDR3 spans 13 amino acids. The germline V gene encodes CDR1 SNHLY and CDR2 FYNNEI. CDR3 nucleotides: TGTGCCAGCCGGGGACTAGAACTTTCCGAGCAGTACTTC. Amino acids: CASRGLELSEQYF.